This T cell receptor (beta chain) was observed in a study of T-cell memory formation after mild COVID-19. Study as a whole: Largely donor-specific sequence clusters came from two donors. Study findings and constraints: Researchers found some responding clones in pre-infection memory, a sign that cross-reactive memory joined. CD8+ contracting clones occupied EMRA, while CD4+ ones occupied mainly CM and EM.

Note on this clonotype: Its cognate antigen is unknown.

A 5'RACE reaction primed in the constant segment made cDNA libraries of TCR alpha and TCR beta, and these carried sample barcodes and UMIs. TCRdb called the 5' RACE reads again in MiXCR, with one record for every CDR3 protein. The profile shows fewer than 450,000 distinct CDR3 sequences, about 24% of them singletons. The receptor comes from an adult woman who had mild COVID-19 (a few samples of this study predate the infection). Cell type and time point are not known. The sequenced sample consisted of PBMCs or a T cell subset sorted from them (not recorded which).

CDR3 residues: CASSYGAGYGYTF. The CDR3 DNA sequence: TGTGCCAGCAGTTATGGGGCCGGCTATGGCTACACCTTC. The V call is TRBV12-3 or TRBV12-4, the J call TRBJ1-2, with D perhaps TRBD1 (5 bases). There are 13 residues in the CDR3. V shed 4 bases and J shed 4 bases, with 10 bases lying between them.